One and the same sample provided the 2 T cell receptor beta chains below, sequenced in a study of blood T cell repertoires in COVID-19. The table came from immunoSEQ multiplex PCR; TCRdb's copy has only in-frame clones and leaves some out. This table holds under 150,000 clones, approximately 88% found once. What was sequenced was PBMCs or T cells enriched from blood (not recorded which). The receptors were gathered from a middle-aged man with acute COVID-19.

This clone came up once. This chain links TRBV2 with TRBJ1-2, with D unresolved. This CDR3 has 13 amino acids. CDR1 is SNHLY and CDR2 is FYNNEI in the germline V gene. The V end lost 3 bases, the J end lost 8 bases, and 13 bases lay between the germline ends. CDR3 residues: CASSDPRPWGYTF. DNA for the CDR3: TGTGCCAGCAGTGATCCCAGGCCATGGGGCTACACCTTC.

The chain employs TRBV6-2 or TRBV6-3 and TRBJ1-4; 7 nucleotides match TRBD1. The CDR3 contains 16 residues. Germline assignment: CDR1 MNHEY and CDR2 SVGEGT. J gave up 7 bases and V 6 bases, and 14 bases lay outside the gene matches. In DNA, the CDR3 is TGTGCCAGCAGCCCCCCCCCACAGGGGAGGCGTGAAAAACTGTTTTTT. Amino acid sequence: CASSPPPQGRREKLFF.